Sequencing of this TCR beta chain was carried out in a study of T cells in Graves' hyperthyroidism and ophthalmopathy. Turning to the study itself: At initial diagnosis, before any treatment had begun, peripheral blood was obtained.

Those with hyperthyroidism were 18 to 65 years old, newly diagnosed, and ill for under 2 months. Before ophthalmopathy appeared, progressors gave blood at initial hyperthyroidism diagnosis. RNA transcripts yielded amplified TCR beta CDR3 regions. A first-round RT-PCR of the TCR CDR3 used the HTBI primer set. TCRdb used MiXCR to reprocess the multiplex PCR reads, holding one entry per CDR3 protein. The table lists some 350,000 distinct CDR3 sequences, 15% to 18% of them singletons, with 28% in the top ten. Trimming removed 5 bases at V and 4 bases at J, with 21 bases between. The CDR3 has 16 residues. This clonotype was seen many times. The antigen is unknown. Study findings and constraints: Ophthalmopathy was told apart from stable hyperthyroidism by a 13 V-J model.

This chain links TRBV12-3 or TRBV12-4 with TRBJ2-7; no clear D. The clonotype was recovered from a woman aged 18-29 years with Graves' hyperthyroidism that later progressed to Graves' ophthalmopathy. Source material: blood. The CDR3 loop reads CASSPQMTALGYEQYF. CDR3 nucleotides: TGTGCCAGCAGTCCCCAGATGACCGCTCTCGGATACGAGCAGTACTTC.